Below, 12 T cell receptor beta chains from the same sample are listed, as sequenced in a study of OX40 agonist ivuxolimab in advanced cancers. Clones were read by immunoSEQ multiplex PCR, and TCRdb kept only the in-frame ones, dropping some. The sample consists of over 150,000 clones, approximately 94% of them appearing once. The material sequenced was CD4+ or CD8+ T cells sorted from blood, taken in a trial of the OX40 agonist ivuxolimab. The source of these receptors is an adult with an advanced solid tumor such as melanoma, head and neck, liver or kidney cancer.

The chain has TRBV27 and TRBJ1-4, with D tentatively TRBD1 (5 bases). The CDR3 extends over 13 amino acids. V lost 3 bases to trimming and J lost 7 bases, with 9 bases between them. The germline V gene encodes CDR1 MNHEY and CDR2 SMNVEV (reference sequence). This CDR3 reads CASSFLGVEKLFF. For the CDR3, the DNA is TGTGCCAGCAGTTTCTTAGGGGTTGAAAAACTGTTTTTT. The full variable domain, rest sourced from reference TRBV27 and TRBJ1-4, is EAQVTQNPRYLITVTGKKLTVTCSQNMNHEYMSWYRQDPGLGLRQIYYSMNVEVTDKGDVPEGYKVSRKEKRNFPLILESPSPNQTSLYFCASSFLGVEKLFFGSGTQLSVL.

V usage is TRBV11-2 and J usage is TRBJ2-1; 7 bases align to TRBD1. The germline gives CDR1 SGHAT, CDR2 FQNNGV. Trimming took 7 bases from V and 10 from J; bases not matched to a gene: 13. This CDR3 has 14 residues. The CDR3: CASTSGRGNIEQFF. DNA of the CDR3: TGTGCCAGCACCTCAGGCAGGGGGAATATAGAGCAGTTCTTC.

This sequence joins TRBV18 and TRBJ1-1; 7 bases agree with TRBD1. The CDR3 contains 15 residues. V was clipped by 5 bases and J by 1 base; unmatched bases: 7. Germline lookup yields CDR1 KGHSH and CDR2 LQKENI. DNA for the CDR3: TGTGCCAGCTCATTGCGACAGGGACCGAACACTGAAGCTTTCTTT. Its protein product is CASSLRQGPNTEAFF.

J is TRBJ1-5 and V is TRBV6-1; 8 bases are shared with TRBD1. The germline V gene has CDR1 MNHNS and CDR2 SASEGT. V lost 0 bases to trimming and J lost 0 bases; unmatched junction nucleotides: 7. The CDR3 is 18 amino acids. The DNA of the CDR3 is TGTGCCAGCAGTGAAGCGCTGGGACAGGCATATAGCAATCAGCCCCAGCATTTT. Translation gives CASSEALGQAYSNQPQHF.

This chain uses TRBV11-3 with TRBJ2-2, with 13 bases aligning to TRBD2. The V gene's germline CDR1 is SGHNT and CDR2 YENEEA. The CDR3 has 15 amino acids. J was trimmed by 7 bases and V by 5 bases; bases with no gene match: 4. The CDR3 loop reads CASSVGTSGVGELFF. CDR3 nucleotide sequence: TGTGCCAGCAGCGTCGGGACTAGCGGGGTCGGGGAGCTGTTTTTT.

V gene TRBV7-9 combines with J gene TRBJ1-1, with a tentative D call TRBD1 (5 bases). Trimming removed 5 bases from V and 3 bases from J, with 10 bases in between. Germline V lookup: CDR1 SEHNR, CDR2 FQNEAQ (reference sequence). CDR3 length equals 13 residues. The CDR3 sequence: CASSSREHTEAFF. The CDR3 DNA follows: TGTGCCAGCAGCAGCAGGGAGCACACTGAAGCTTTCTTT.

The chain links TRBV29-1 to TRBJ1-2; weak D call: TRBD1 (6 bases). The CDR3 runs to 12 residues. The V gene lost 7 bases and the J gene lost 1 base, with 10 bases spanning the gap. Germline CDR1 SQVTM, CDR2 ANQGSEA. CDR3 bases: TGCAGCGCGGTACAGGGTAACTATGGCTACACCTTC. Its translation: CSAVQGNYGYTF.

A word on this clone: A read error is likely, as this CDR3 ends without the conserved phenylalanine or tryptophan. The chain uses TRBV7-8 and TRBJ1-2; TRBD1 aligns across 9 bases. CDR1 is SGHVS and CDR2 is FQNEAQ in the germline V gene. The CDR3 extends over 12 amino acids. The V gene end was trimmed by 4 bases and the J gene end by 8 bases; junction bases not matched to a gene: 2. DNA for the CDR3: TGTGCCAGCAGCTGGACAGGGGACGGCTACACCCTC. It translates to CASSWTGDGYTL.

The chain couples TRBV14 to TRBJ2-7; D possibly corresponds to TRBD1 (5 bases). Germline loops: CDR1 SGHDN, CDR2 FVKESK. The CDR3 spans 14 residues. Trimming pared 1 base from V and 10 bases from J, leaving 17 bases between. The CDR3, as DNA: TGTGCCAGCAGCCAAGCAGGGTCGTCACTTCGCCAGTACTTC. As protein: CASSQAGSSLRQYF.

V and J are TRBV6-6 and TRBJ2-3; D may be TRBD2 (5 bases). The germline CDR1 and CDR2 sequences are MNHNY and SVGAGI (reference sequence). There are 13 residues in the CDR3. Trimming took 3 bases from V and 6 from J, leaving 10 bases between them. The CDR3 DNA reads TGTGCCAGCAGTTATGGCACGGGGGATACGCAGTATTTT. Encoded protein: CASSYGTGDTQYF.

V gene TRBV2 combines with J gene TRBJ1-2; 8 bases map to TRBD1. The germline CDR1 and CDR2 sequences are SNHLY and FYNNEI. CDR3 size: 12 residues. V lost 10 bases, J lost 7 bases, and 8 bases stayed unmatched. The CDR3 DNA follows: TGTGCCACCAGAGGACAGGGTAGTGGCTACACCTTC. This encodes CATRGQGSGYTF. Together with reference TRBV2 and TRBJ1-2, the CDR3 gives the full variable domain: EPEVTQTPSHQVTQMGQEVILRCVPISNHLYFYWYRQILGQKVEFLVSFYNNEISEKSEIFDDQFSVERPDGSNFTLKIRSTKLEDSAMYFCATRGQGSGYTFGSGTRLTVV.

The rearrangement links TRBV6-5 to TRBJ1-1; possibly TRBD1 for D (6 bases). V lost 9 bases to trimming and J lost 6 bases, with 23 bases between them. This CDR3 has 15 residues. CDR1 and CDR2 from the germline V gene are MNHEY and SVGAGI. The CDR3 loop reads CASHVGAGSSAEAFF. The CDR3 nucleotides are TGTGCCAGTCACGTGGGGGCCGGGTCGTCAGCTGAAGCTTTCTTT.